The rows below give T cell receptor beta chains drawn from one sample of a study of identical twins. From the 5' RACE reads, TCRdb called clonotypes with MiXCR, one entry per CDR3 protein. There are roughly 1,500,000 distinct CDR3 sequences in the sample; about 32% occur only once, and about 0.3% lies in the top ten. The sequenced material came from cord blood. These TCRs come from a newborn girl in good health. Both conserved end residues are part of each CDR3. The order of the fields is clone size, D gene, J gene, V gene, CDR3 DNA, CDR3 protein. D genes are given only for firm matches. Only some rows state a clone size, as once, few, many or a class for expanded clones.

size: NA
D: NA
J: TRBJ1-1
V: TRBV4-2
DNA: TGTGCCAGCAGCCAAGAAGGTAGGGACGCTTTCTTT
CDR3: CASSQEGRDAFF

size: NA
D: TRBD2
J: TRBJ2-5
V: TRBV5-1
DNA: TGCGCCAGCAGCTACACCCGCGGGGGAAGGTACAATGAGCAGTACTTC
CDR3: CASSYTRGGRYNEQYF

size: few
D: NA
J: TRBJ2-3
V: TRBV4-2
DNA: TGTGCCAGCAGCCAGCACCTAGGAAGCGCAGATACGCAGTATTTT
CDR3: CASSQHLGSADTQYF

size: NA
D: TRBD2
J: TRBJ2-3
V: TRBV9
DNA: TGTGCCAGCAGCGAGGGGACTAGCCAGGCAGATACGCAGTATTTT
CDR3: CASSEGTSQADTQYF

size: few
D: TRBD2
J: TRBJ2-1
V: TRBV5-1
DNA: TGCGCCAGCAGAATCCTTAGCGGGAGTAGCTACAATGAGCAGTTCTTC
CDR3: CASRILSGSSYNEQFF

size: NA
D: NA
J: TRBJ2-3
V: TRBV29-1
DNA: TGCAGCGTGGCTCTCCTAGCGTCCAGAACAGATACGCAGTATTTT
CDR3: CSVALLASRTDTQYF

size: NA
D: NA
J: TRBJ1-1
V: TRBV28
DNA: TGTGCCAGCACGATCAAGGGTTTGACTGAAGCTTTCTTT
CDR3: CASTIKGLTEAFF

size: NA
D: NA
J: TRBJ2-5
V: TRBV28
DNA: TGTGCCAGCAATGAGGGCTTGAAAGGGACCCAGTACTTC
CDR3: CASNEGLKGTQYF

size: few
D: TRBD1
J: TRBJ2-7
V: TRBV6-5
DNA: TGCGCCAGCAGTTGGGGACAGGGCGCGACCTACGAGCAGTACTTC
CDR3: CASSWGQGATYEQYF

size: NA
D: TRBD2
J: TRBJ2-1
V: TRBV12-5
DNA: TGTGCTAGTGGTTTTCGGTCGGGACTAGCGGGGGGGCCGCCCTACAATGAGCAGTTCTTC
CDR3: CASGFRSGLAGGPPYNEQFF

size: few
D: NA
J: TRBJ2-3
V: TRBV21-1
DNA: TGTGCCAGCAGGGACAGGGGTGATACGCAGTATTTT
CDR3: CASRDRGDTQYF

size: few
D: NA
J: TRBJ1-1
V: TRBV4-1
DNA: TGCGCCAGCAGCCAACTCCAGGGAAGTGACACTGAAGCTTTCTTT
CDR3: CASSQLQGSDTEAFF